A single sample gave rise to the 13 T cell receptor beta chains below, sequenced in a study of T cell changes during pregnancy in multiple sclerosis. The method was immunoSEQ multiplex PCR; TCRdb's version includes in-frame clones alone and lacks a portion of them. The sample lists about 46,000 clones, 90% to 95% seen once, with about 4.5% in the top ten. The material was CD8+ T cells from peripheral blood mononuclear cells, obtained in the first trimester of pregnancy. The receptors come from a female donor with multiple sclerosis, enrolled in a pregnancy study.

The chain employs TRBV11-3 and TRBJ2-1, with D possibly being TRBD2 (7 bases). The germline V and J ends were trimmed by 0 bases and 5 bases, with 14 bases remaining between them. CDR3 length equals 16 residues. CDR1 and CDR2 (germline): SGHNT, YENEEA. CDR3 sequence reads: CASSLDRGGSHNEQFF. The CDR3 coding sequence is TGTGCCAGCAGCTTAGATAGGGGGGGGAGCCACAATGAGCAGTTCTTC. Supplemented by reference TRBV11-3 and TRBJ2-1, the full variable domain reads EAGVVQSPRYKIIEKKQPVAFWCNPISGHNTLYWYLQNLGQGPELLIRYENEEAVDDSQLPKDRFSAERLKGVDSTLKIQPAELGDSAVYLCASSLDRGGSHNEQFFGPGTRLTVL.

This clone was found a few times. The chain recombines TRBV4-2 with TRBJ1-1; D uncertain. The V and J ends lost 1 base and 0 bases respectively, with 9 bases between them. This CDR3 comprises 15 residues. Germline assignment: CDR1 LGHNA and CDR2 YNFKEQ. CDR3 in DNA: TGTGCCAGCAGCCAAGGGGCCGGGGTGAACACTGAAGCTTTCTTT. This sequence encodes CASSQGAGVNTEAFF.

This chain joins TRBV29-1 and TRBJ2-3; 8 bases are shared with TRBD2. Germline assignment: CDR1 SQVTM and CDR2 ANQGSEA. J was trimmed by 8 bases and V by 1 base; bases with no gene match: 14. The CDR3 runs 16 residues. This chain's CDR3 is CSVEVSSGLDFGTQYF. In nucleotides, the CDR3 is TGCAGCGTTGAAGTGTCCTCGGGACTAGACTTCGGTACGCAGTATTTT.

J is TRBJ2-4 and V is TRBV7-9; the match to TRBD2 covers 7 bases. V trimming: 1 base; J trimming: 12 bases; junction bases outside the gene matches: 6. The CDR3 totals 13 residues. CDR1 and CDR2 from the germline V gene are SEHNR and FQNEAQ (reference sequence). In nucleotides, the CDR3 is TGTGCCAGCAGCTTAGGTCAAGGGGACTATCAGTACTTC. Its protein product is CASSLGQGDYQYF.

The CDR3 DNA is TGCGCCAGCAGCATGGACAGTTCCCTTTCCTACGAGCAGTACTTC. Translation: CASSMDSSLSYEQYF. V is TRBV5-1 and J is TRBJ2-7; TRBD1 might be the D (6 bases). The CDR3 spans 15 residues. The V gene lost 4 bases and the J gene lost 1 base, with 15 bases spanning the gap. Germline V gene sequence: CDR1 SGHRS, CDR2 YFSETQ.

The count of this clone is one. The genes are TRBV21-1 and TRBJ1-1; the D call in the table, TRBD1, was not verified against the DNA. TRBV21-1 is labeled a pseudogene. The CDR3 spans 14 residues. The CDR3 loop reads CASSKEGARTEAFF. The CDR3, as DNA: TGTGCCAGCAGCAAAGAGGGGGCGCGGACTGAAGCTTTCTTT.

This clone is a singleton in its sample. J is TRBJ2-3 and V is TRBV19; D not certain. V lost 4 bases to trimming and J lost 2 bases, with 10 bases between them. CDR3 size: 14 residues. The V gene's germline CDR1 is LNHDA and CDR2 SQIVND (reference sequence). This CDR3 reads CASSKAYNTDTQYF. As DNA, the CDR3 is TGTGCCAGTAGTAAAGCATATAACACAGATACGCAGTATTTT.

The chain joins TRBV7-5 to TRBJ1-6; no DNA check was done on the table's D call, TRBD1. TRBV7-5 has pseudogene status. The CDR3 contains 19 residues. CDR3 nucleotide sequence: TGTGTCAGAAGCCTGACAGGTTCTCCAGGAAGGACCTATAATTCACCCCTCCACTTT. It codes for CVRSLTGSPGRTYNSPLHF.

V is TRBV7-9 and J is TRBJ1-3, with D hard to call. Germline CDR1 and CDR2: SEHNR and FQNEAQ (reference sequence). V was clipped by 3 bases and J by 9 bases, with 3 bases between them. The CDR3 has 10 residues. The CDR3 DNA follows: TGTGCCAGCAGCTTCCTCACCATATATTTT. This gives the protein CASSFLTIYF. Filled out from reference TRBV7-9 and TRBJ1-3, the complete variable domain reads DTGVSQNPRHKITKRGQNVTFRCDPISEHNRLYWYRQTLGQGPEFLTYFQNEAQLEKSRLLSDRFSAERPKGSFSTLEIQRTEQGDSAMYLCASSFLTIYFGEGSWLTVV.

The gene calls are TRBV6-1 and TRBJ1-1; D unclear. The CDR3 extends over 14 amino acids. The germline gives CDR1 MNHNS, CDR2 SASEGT. V lost 6 bases to trimming and J lost 4 bases, with 15 bases between them. The CDR3 DNA reads as TGTGCCAGCAGGGCAAGCGACGGCCGCACTGAAGCTTTCTTT. It yields the protein CASRASDGRTEAFF.

DNA of the CDR3: TGTGCCAGCGGGCGACAGGAGCAGTTCTTC. Translation: CASGRQEQFF. The rearrangement joins TRBV9 to TRBJ2-1, with D tentatively TRBD1 (5 bases). With 7 bases removed from V and 10 bases from J, the gap between germline ends came to 9 bases. This CDR3 is 10 amino acids long. Germline V gene data show CDR1 as SGDLS and CDR2 as YYNGEE.

For the CDR3, the DNA is TGTGCCAGTAGCTACGGAGTTAACACTGAAGCTTTCTTT. It translates to CASSYGVNTEAFF. This chain uses TRBV19 with TRBJ1-1; D ambiguous. This CDR3 contains 13 residues. Germline V gene sequence: CDR1 LNHDA, CDR2 SQIVND (reference sequence). V was clipped by 6 bases and J by 2 bases, with 10 bases between them.

The chain recombines TRBV14 with TRBJ2-7; D is ambiguous. Trimming removed 0 bases from V and 5 bases from J, with 20 bases in between. Germline V gene sequence: CDR1 SGHDN, CDR2 FVKESK. The CDR3 has 17 residues. The CDR3 coding sequence is TGTGCCAGCAGCCAAGATAGGAGATATGGCGTAACGGACGAGCAGTACTTC. Its protein product is CASSQDRRYGVTDEQYF.